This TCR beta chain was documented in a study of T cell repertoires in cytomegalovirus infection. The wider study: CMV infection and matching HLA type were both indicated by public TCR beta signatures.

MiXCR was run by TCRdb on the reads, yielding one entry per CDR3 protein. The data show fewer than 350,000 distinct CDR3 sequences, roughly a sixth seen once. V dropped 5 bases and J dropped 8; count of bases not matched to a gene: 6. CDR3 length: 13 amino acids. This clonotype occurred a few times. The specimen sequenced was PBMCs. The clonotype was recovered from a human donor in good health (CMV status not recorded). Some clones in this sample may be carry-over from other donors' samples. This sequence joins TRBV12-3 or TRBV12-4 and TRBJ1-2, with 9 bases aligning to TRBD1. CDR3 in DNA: TGTGCCAGCAGTGAGACAGGGGGAGGGGGCTACACCTTC. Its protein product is CASSETGGGGYTF.